This TCR beta chain was retrieved from a study of cytomegalovirus exposure and HLA in healthy donors. Study information: Counted in an early data release were approximately 85 million unique TCRs from HLA-typed donors. Genotyping of under 500 donors showed that 80% to 90% belonged to the Caucasian-associated ancestry cluster.

60 Vbeta and 13 Jbeta primers were used in PCR. Sequencing was performed with immunoSEQ multiplex PCR; in TCRdb, only in-frame clones are kept and a portion is missing. The sample gives tens of thousands of clones, approximately 70% of which show up once; roughly 2% is in the top ten. This CDR3 spans 15 amino acids. CDR1 is MNHEY and CDR2 is SMNVEV in the germline V gene (reference sequence). V shed 0 bases and J shed 8 bases, with 11 bases lying between them. Sample: PBMCs. This clonotype was sampled from a man aged 25 to 40 in good health and CMV-seronegative. The chain is built from TRBV27 and TRBJ1-6, with D possibly matching TRBD1 (5 bases). The CDR3 coding sequence is TGTGCCAGCAGTTTATCTCCGGGGGAGGATTCACCCCTCCACTTT. Encoded protein: CASSLSPGEDSPLHF.